This is a list of T cell receptor beta chains from one sample in a study of CD8 T cells in ankylosing spondylitis. TCRdb reprocessed the 5' RACE reads via MiXCR and lists one record per CDR3 protein. Among 130,000 to 150,000 distinct CDR3 sequences listed, approximately 8.4% were seen once. Sequencing used synovial fluid, either unsorted or a sorted T cell fraction (not recorded which). Receptors originate from a male donor with ankylosing spondylitis. The CDR3 runs from the conserved cysteine through the conserved F or W. D genes are given only for firm matches. Clone size is not always given. Where it is, it says once, few, many or a class for expanded clones.

few	11	-	TRBV12-3/TRBV12-4	TRBJ1-1	TGTGCCAGCAGTAACAGGGTGGGAGCTTTCTTT	CASSNRVGAFF
many	14	-	TRBV7-2	TRBJ2-2	TGTGCCAGCAGCTTAACAGGGTCGGCCGGGGAGCTGTTTTTT	CASSLTGSAGELFF
-	14	TRBD1	TRBV7-2	TRBJ1-2	TGTGCCAGCAGCTCCCCAGACAGGGGCAGTGGCTACACCTTC	CASSSPDRGSGYTF
few	14	-	TRBV20-1	TRBJ2-1	TGCAGTGCTCCTCAAATACCCTCCTACAATGAGCAGTTCTTC	CSAPQIPSYNEQFF
-	16	TRBD1	TRBV28	TRBJ1-1	TGTGCCAGCAGTCTGGTTATACAGGGGACGTACACTGAAGCTTTCTTT	CASSLVIQGTYTEAFF
many	14	TRBD1	TRBV7-2	TRBJ2-7	TGTGCCAGCAGCTTGGACAGGGTATCCTACGAGCAGTACTTC	CASSLDRVSYEQYF
-	15	TRBD1	TRBV10-2	TRBJ1-6	TGCGCCAGCAGCCGGGGGGGACAGTCTAATTCACCCCTCCACTTT	CASSRGGQSNSPLHF
-	22	-	TRBV3-1	TRBJ2-3	TGTGCCAGCAGCCAAGATAGTGTCCGGGCGAGACAGTGTGTTTCCCTAAAGGATACGCAGTATTTT	CASSQDSVRARQCVSLKDTQYF
few	15	-	TRBV7-2	TRBJ2-2	TGTGCCAGCAGCTTACGGCCCAGGGGCACCGGGGAGCTGTTTTTT	CASSLRPRGTGELFF
-	16	TRBD2	TRBV4-2	TRBJ2-3	TGTGCCAGCAGCCAAGAGTTAGCGGGAGGCACAGATACGCAGTATTTT	CASSQELAGGTDTQYF
few	15	TRBD2	TRBV5-1	TRBJ2-1	TGCGCCAGCAGCTTGGGACTAGCGGTCTACAATGAGCAGTTCTTC	CASSLGLAVYNEQFF
few	14	-	TRBV3-1	TRBJ2-5	TGTGCCAGCAGCCAAGTAACACAGAAAGAGACCCAGTACTTC	CASSQVTQKETQYF
many	14	-	TRBV5-1	TRBJ2-1	TGCGCCAGCAGTTCCGACCCCAATGGCAATGAGCAGTTCTTC	CASSSDPNGNEQFF
few	16	TRBD1	TRBV3-1	TRBJ1-1	TGTGCCAGCAGCCAACTCCCCCCTCGGACAGGGCCGAGAGCTTTCTTT	CASSQLPPRTGPRAFF
-	15	TRBD2	TRBV7-9	TRBJ2-2	TGTGCCAGCAGGACTAGCGGGGCGAACACCGGGGAGCTGTTTTTT	CASRTSGANTGELFF
many	14	-	TRBV4-2	TRBJ2-7	TGTGCCAGCAGCCCGCCGGACAGAGCCTACGAGCAGTACTTC	CASSPPDRAYEQYF
many	16	-	TRBV7-2	TRBJ1-6	TGTGCCAGCAGGCCGCCGGGGGGGGCGCATAATTCACCCCTCCACTTT	CASRPPGGAHNSPLHF
few	17	-	TRBV28	TRBJ1-5	TGTGCCAGCACTAGCAGTTTCTGGGGTGCGGTAAATCAGCCCCAGCATTTT	CASTSSFWGAVNQPQHF
few	13	-	TRBV12-3/TRBV12-4	TRBJ1-2	TGTGCCAGCACGGCGCCAGCTAACTATGGCTACACCTTC	CASTAPANYGYTF
many	14	-	TRBV11-2	TRBJ1-4	TGTGCCAGCAGCCCGCAGGGTTCTCGGGGGAAACTGTTTTTT	CASSPQGSRGKLFF
many	13	-	TRBV20-1	TRBJ2-3	TGCAGTGCTAGAGCGGGAGGCACAGATACGCAGTATTTT	CSARAGGTDTQYF
few	15	-	TRBV5-4	TRBJ2-3	TGTGCCAGCAGCTCCCGGGGGACTAGCACAGATACGCAGTATTTT	CASSSRGTSTDTQYF
many	14	-	TRBV4-3	TRBJ1-1	TGCGCCAGCAGCCAAGCCAGGGGTTACACTGAAGCTTTCTTT	CASSQARGYTEAFF
few	13	-	TRBV28	TRBJ1-2	TGTGCCAGCAGATCATCTACTAACTATGGCTACACCTTC	CASRSSTNYGYTF
-	14	TRBD1	TRBV27	TRBJ1-1	TGTGCCAGCAGTTTATTGACAGGGGGCGCGGCAGCTTTCTTT	CASSLLTGGAAAFF
many	14	-	TRBV7-6	TRBJ2-7	TGTGCCAGCAGCTTAGGCGGGACAACCAGCGAGCAGTACTTC	CASSLGGTTSEQYF
few	15	-	TRBV21-1	TRBJ2-7	TGTGCCAGCAGCAAGGGTGGGACAGAGACCTACGAGCAGTACTTC	CASSKGGTETYEQYF
-	14	-	TRBV6-1	TRBJ1-2	TGTGCCAGCTCGACGCAGGGCGGATTAGATGGCTACACCTTC	CASSTQGGLDGYTF
many	15	TRBD1	TRBV5-1	TRBJ1-2	TGCGCCAGCAGCAAGGGACAGGGGAGGGACTATGGCTACACCTTC	CASSKGQGRDYGYTF
few	16	TRBD2	TRBV20-1	TRBJ2-3	TGCAGTGCTAGCCGCGGACTAGCGTTCAGCACAGATACGCAGTATTTT	CSASRGLAFSTDTQYF
many	12	-	TRBV29-1	TRBJ2-3	TGCAGCGTTGATGGTCGTACAGATACGCAGTATTTT	CSVDGRTDTQYF
many	16	-	TRBV15	TRBJ1-1	TGTGCCACCAGCAGAGAACGGGCACGTTTCGACACTGAAGCTTTCTTT	CATSRERARFDTEAFF
many	16	-	TRBV29-1	TRBJ2-1	TGCAGCGTTGACCCTAACCCAGGGCCCTCGGAGGGTGAGCAGTTCTTC	CSVDPNPGPSEGEQFF
many	15	-	TRBV11-2	TRBJ2-7	TGTGCCAGCAGCTTAAACTTCTGGGGGACCTACGAGCAGTACTTC	CASSLNFWGTYEQYF
-	14	TRBD1	TRBV29-1	TRBJ2-5	TGCAGCGTTGGAAGACAGGGAAGGGAAGAGACCCAGTACTTC	CSVGRQGREETQYF